The entry below describes one T cell receptor (beta chain). The CDR3 runs to 14 residues. Looked up from germline, CDR1 is MNHEY and CDR2 is SVGEGT. V gave up 5 bases and J gave up 2 bases, with 13 bases separating them. Libraries were prepared by immunoSEQ multiplex PCR; TCRdb keeps only in-frame clonotypes and omits some of them. The table shows 30,000 to 40,000 clones, with about 80% occurring only once. This sample was included in a study of blood T cell repertoires in COVID-19. The chain carries TRBV6-2 or TRBV6-3 and TRBJ2-7; the D gene is possibly TRBD2 (6 bases). The sequence came from a man older than 75 with acute or convalescent COVID-19. The material sequenced was peripheral blood. The CDR3 protein is CASSIGGPPYEQYF. In nucleotides, the CDR3 is TGTGCCAGCAGTATCGGGGGACCCCCCTACGAGCAGTACTTC.